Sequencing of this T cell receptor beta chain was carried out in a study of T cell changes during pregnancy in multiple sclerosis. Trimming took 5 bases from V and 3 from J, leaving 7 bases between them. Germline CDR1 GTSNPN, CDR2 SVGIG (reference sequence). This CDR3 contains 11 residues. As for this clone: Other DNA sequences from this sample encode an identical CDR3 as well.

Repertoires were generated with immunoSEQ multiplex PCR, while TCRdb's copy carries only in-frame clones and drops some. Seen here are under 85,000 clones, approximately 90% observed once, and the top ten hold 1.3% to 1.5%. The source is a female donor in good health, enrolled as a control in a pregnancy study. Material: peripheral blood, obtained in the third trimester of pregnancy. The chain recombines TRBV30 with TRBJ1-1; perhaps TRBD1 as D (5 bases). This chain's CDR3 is CAWDSYTEAFF. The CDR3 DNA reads TGTGCCTGGGACAGCTACACTGAAGCTTTCTTT.